The 6 T cell receptor beta chains presented below share a single source sample, sequenced in a study of graft-versus-host responses after intestinal transplantation. These receptors' antigens are unknown. Assay used: immunoSEQ multiplex PCR; TCRdb lists only in-frame clones, some missing. The table lists fewer than 110,000 clones, roughly 87% of them singletons. The sequencing here drew on unstimulated CD4+ T cells sorted from spleen or lymph node cells, taken before transplant. The source is a human donor who was the organ donor for an intestinal transplant.

V usage is TRBV4-1 and J usage is TRBJ2-7; TRBD1 aligns across 9 bases. The V gene's germline CDR1 is MGHRA and CDR2 YSYEKL. CDR3 length equals 13 residues. The J segment lost 5 bases and the V segment lost 4 bases, leaving 3 bases of the junction unmatched. CDR3 region: CASSRTGDHEQYF. Written as DNA, the CDR3 is TGCGCCAGCAGCCGGACAGGGGATCACGAGCAGTACTTC.

The chain links TRBV9 to TRBJ2-1, with a tentative D call TRBD1 (5 bases). The CDR3 loop spans 17 amino acids. V lost 0 bases and J lost 3, with 16 bases in between. Germline V gene sequence: CDR1 SGDLS, CDR2 YYNGEE. For the CDR3, the DNA is TGTGCCAGCAGCGTAGAGTTAGGGGCCACCCGCTACAATGAGCAGTTCTTC. It is translated as CASSVELGATRYNEQFF.

The CDR3 sequence is CASSESPLAGGPLDTQYF. The CDR3 region has the DNA TGTGCCAGCAGTGAATCCCCACTAGCGGGAGGGCCGTTAGATACGCAGTATTTT. This chain joins TRBV25-1 and TRBJ2-3; TRBD2 matches at 13 bases. Germline V lookup: CDR1 MGHDK, CDR2 SYGVNS. The length of the CDR3 is 18 residues. J was trimmed by 5 bases and V by 1 base; bases with no gene match: 9. The variable domain in full, completed from reference TRBV25-1 and TRBJ2-3, reads EADIYQTPRYLVIGTGKKITLECSQTMGHDKMYWYQQDPGMELHLIHYSYGVNSTEKGDLSSESTVSRIRTEHFPLTLESARPSHTSQYLCASSESPLAGGPLDTQYFGPGTRLTVL.

CDR3 region: CASSWAGGPNEQYF. The CDR3 DNA reads TGTGCCAGCAGTTGGGCGGGAGGGCCCAACGAGCAGTACTTC. The chain joins TRBV6-5 to TRBJ2-7; 9 bases agree with TRBD2. The CDR3 runs to 14 residues. CDR1 is MNHEY, CDR2 SVGAGI, per germline. With V trimmed by 4 bases and J by 5 bases, 6 bases remained unmatched.

This chain joins TRBV7-3 and TRBJ2-7; tentative D call: TRBD2 (6 bases). This CDR3 contains 15 residues. Germline values: CDR1 SGHTA, CDR2 FQGTGA. V lost 2 bases to trimming and J lost 2 bases, with 13 bases between them. CDR3: CASSLYPGSAYEQYF. DNA for the CDR3: TGTGCCAGCAGCTTATATCCCGGGAGCGCCTACGAGCAGTACTTC.

This clone was found once. The chain employs TRBV18 and TRBJ2-7, with TRBD1 identical over 9 bases. CDR3 length: 15 residues. V was pared by 4 bases and J by 3 bases, with 7 bases of the junction left unmatched. The V gene's germline CDR1 is KGHSH and CDR2 LQKENI. The CDR3, as DNA: TGTGCCAGCTCACTCTTGGGACAGGGCAACTACGAGCAGTACTTC. Protein sequence: CASSLLGQGNYEQYF.